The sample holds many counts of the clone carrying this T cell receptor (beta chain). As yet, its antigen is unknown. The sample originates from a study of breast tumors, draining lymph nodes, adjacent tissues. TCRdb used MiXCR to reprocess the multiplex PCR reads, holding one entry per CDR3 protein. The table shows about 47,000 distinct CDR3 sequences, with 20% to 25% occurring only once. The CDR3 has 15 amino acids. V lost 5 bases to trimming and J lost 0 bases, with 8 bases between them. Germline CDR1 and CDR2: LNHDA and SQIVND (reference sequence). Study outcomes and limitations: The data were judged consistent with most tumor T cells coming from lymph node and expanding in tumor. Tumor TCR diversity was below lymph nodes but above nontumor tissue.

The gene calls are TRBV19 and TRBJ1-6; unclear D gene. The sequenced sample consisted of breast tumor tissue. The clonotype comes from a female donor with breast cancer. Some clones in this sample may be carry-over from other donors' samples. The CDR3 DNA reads TGTGCCAGTAGTTTCTCTAACTCCTATAATTCACCCCTCCACTTT. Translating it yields CASSFSNSYNSPLHF.